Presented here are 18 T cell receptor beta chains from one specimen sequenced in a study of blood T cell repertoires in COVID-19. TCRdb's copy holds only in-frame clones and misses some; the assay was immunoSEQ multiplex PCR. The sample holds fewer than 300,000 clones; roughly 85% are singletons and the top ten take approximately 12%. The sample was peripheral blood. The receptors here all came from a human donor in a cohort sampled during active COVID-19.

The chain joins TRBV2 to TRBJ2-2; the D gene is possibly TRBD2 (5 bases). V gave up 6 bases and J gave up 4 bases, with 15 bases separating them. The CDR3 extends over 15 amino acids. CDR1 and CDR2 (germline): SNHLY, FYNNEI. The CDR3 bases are TGTGCCAGCAGCTCGGGCCCAGCGGTCACCGGGGAGCTGTTTTTT. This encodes CASSSGPAVTGELFF.

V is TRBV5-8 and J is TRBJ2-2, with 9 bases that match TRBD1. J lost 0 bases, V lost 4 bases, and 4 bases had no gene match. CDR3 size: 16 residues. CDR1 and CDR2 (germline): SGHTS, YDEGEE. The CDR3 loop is CASSHGTGTNTGELFF. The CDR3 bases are TGTGCCAGCAGCCACGGGACAGGGACGAACACCGGGGAGCTGTTTTTT. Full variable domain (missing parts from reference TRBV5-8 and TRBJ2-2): EAGVTQSPTHLIKTRGQQATLRCSPISGHTSVYWYQQALGLGLQFLLWYDEGEERNRGNFPPRFSGRQFPNYSSELNVNALELEDSALYLCASSHGTGTNTGELFFGEGSRLTVL.

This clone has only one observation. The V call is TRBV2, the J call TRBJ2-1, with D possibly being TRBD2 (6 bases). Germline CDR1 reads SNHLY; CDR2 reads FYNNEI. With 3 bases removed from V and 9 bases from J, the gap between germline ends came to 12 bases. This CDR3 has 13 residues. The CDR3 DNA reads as TGTGCCAGCAGTGAGGGAGGACGCAGTGAGCAGTTCTTC. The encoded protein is CASSEGGRSEQFF. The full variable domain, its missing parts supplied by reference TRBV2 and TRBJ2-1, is EPEVTQTPSHQVTQMGQEVILRCVPISNHLYFYWYRQILGQKVEFLVSFYNNEISEKSEIFDDQFSVERPDGSNFTLKIRSTKLEDSAMYFCASSEGGRSEQFFGPGTRLTVL.

The CDR3 reads CASSLDNRGSYNEQFF. As DNA, the CDR3 is TGTGCCAGCAGCTTGGACAACAGGGGCTCCTACAATGAGCAGTTCTTC. The rearrangement links TRBV5-6 to TRBJ2-1, with 7 bases matching TRBD1. V trimming: 0 bases; J trimming: 0 bases; junction bases outside the gene matches: 3. The CDR3 consists of 16 residues. Germline lookup yields CDR1 SGHDT and CDR2 YYEEEE.

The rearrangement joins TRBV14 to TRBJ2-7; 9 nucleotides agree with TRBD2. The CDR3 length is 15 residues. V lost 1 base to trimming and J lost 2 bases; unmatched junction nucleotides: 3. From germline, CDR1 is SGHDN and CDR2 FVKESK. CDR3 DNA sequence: TGTGCCAGCAGCCAAGGACTAGCGGCCACCTACGAGCAGTACTTC. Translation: CASSQGLAATYEQYF.

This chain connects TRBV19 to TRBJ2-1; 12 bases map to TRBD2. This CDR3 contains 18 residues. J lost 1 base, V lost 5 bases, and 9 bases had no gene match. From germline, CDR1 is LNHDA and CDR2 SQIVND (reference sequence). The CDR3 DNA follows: TGTGCCAGTAGTCGACGGCCCGGGACTAGCGGGTCCTACAATGAGCAGTTCTTC. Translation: CASSRRPGTSGSYNEQFF.

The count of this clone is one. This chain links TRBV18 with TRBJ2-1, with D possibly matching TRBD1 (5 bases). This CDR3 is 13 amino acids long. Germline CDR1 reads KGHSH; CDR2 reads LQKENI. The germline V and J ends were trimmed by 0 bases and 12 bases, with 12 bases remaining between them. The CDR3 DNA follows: TGTGCCAGCTCACCACCGGCGAGGACAAGGCAGTTCTTC. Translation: CASSPPARTRQFF.

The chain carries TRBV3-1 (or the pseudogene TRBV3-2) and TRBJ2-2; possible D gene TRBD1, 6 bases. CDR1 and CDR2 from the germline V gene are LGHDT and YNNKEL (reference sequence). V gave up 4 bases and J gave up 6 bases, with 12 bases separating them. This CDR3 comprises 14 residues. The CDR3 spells CASSPGGGAGELFF. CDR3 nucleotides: TGTGCCAGCAGCCCGGGTGGGGGCGCCGGGGAGCTGTTTTTT.

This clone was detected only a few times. For the CDR3, the DNA is TGTGCCAGCATTAACGGGATGCAGTACTTC. Translation gives CASINGMQYF. The chain has TRBV6-5 and TRBJ2-7, with TRBD2 as a possible D gene (5 bases). Germline CDR1 MNHEY, CDR2 SVGAGI. The CDR3 runs to 10 residues. V was shortened by 7 bases and J by 9 bases, with 10 bases between the two germline ends.

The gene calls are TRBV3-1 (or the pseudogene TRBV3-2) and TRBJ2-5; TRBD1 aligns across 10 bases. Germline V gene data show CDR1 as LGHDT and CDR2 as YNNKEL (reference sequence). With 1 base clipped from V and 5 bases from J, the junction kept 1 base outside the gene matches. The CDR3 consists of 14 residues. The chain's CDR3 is CASSQGTGGETQYF. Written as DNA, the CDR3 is TGTGCCAGCAGCCAAGGGACAGGGGGGGAGACCCAGTACTTC.

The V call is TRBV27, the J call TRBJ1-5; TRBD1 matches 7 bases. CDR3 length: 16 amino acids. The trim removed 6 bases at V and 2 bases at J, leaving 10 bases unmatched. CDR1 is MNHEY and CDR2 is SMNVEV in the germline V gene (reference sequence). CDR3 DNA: TGTGCCAGCAGAAAATCGACAGGGCTGGGCAATCAGCCCCAGCATTTT. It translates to CASRKSTGLGNQPQHF.

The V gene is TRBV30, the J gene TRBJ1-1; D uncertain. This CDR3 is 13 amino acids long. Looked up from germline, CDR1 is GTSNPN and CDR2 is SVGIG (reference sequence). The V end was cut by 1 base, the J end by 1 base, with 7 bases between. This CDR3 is CAWSGQQNTEAFF. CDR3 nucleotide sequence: TGTGCCTGGAGTGGTCAACAGAACACTGAAGCTTTCTTT.

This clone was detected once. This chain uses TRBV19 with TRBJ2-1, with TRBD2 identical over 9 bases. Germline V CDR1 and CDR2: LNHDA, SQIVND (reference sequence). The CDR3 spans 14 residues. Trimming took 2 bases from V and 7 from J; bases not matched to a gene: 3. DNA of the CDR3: TGTGCCAGTAGTATAAGCGGGAGGAGGAATGAGCAGTTCTTC. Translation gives CASSISGRRNEQFF.

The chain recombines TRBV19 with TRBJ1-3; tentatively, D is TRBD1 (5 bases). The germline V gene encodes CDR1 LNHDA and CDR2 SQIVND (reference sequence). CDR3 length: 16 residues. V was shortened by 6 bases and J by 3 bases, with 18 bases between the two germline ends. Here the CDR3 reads CASRPLWQGDGNTIYF. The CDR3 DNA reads TGTGCCAGTAGGCCGTTGTGGCAGGGCGATGGAAACACCATATATTTT.

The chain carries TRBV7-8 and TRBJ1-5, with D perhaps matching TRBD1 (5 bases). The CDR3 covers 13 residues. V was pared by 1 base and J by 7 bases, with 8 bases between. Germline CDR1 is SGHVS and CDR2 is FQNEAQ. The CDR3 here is CASSLGHRQPQHF. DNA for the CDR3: TGTGCCAGCAGCTTAGGTCACAGGCAGCCCCAGCATTTT.

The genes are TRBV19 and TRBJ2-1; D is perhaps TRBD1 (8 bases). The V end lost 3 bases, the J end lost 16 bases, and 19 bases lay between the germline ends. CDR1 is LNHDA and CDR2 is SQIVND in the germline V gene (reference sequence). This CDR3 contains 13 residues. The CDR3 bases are TGTGCCAGTAGTATGGGGAGCGGGGACAGGCGATTCTTC. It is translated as CASSMGSGDRRFF.

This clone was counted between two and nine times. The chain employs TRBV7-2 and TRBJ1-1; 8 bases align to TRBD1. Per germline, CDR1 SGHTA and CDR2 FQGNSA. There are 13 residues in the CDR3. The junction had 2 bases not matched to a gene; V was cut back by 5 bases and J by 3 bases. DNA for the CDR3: TGTGCCAGCAGCAGACAGGGGTACACTGAAGCTTTCTTT. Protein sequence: CASSRQGYTEAFF.

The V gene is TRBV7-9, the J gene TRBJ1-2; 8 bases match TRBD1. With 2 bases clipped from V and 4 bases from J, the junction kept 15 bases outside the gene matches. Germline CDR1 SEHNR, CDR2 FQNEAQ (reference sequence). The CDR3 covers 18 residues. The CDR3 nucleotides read TGTGCCAGCAGCTTATCCCAGGACTCAGGGGGCGTTTTCTATGGCTACACCTTC. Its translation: CASSLSQDSGGVFYGYTF.